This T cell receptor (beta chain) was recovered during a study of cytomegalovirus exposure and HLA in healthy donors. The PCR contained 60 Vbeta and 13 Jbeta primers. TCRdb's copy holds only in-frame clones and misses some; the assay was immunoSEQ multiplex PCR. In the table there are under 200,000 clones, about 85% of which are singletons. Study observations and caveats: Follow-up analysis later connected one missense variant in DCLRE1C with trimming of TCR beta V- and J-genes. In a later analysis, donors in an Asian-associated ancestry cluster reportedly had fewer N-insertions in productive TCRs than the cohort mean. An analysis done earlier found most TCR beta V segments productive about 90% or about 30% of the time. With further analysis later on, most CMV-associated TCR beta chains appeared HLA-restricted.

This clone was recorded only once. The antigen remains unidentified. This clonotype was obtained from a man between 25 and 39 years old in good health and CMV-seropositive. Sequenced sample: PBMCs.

DNA for the CDR3: TGTGCCAGCAGCTTAGATTTAGAGGGAACTGGAAACACCATATATTTT. This encodes CASSLDLEGTGNTIYF. This chain connects TRBV11-2 to TRBJ1-3, with D unresolved. Trimming pared 0 bases from V and 2 bases from J, leaving 11 bases between. The CDR3 consists of 16 residues. Germline assignment: CDR1 SGHAT and CDR2 FQNNGV.